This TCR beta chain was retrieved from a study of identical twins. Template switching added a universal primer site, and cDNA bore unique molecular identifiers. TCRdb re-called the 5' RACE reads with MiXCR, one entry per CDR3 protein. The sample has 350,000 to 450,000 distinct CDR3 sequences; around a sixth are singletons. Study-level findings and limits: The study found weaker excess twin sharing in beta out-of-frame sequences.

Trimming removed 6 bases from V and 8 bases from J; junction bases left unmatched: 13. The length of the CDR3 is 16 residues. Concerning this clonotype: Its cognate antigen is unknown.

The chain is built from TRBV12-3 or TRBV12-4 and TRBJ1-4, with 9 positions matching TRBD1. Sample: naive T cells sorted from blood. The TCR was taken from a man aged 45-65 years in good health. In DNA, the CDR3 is TGTGCCAGCAGCCCCCATACAGGGGGCGATTCGGAAAAACTGTTTTTT. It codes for CASSPHTGGDSEKLFF.